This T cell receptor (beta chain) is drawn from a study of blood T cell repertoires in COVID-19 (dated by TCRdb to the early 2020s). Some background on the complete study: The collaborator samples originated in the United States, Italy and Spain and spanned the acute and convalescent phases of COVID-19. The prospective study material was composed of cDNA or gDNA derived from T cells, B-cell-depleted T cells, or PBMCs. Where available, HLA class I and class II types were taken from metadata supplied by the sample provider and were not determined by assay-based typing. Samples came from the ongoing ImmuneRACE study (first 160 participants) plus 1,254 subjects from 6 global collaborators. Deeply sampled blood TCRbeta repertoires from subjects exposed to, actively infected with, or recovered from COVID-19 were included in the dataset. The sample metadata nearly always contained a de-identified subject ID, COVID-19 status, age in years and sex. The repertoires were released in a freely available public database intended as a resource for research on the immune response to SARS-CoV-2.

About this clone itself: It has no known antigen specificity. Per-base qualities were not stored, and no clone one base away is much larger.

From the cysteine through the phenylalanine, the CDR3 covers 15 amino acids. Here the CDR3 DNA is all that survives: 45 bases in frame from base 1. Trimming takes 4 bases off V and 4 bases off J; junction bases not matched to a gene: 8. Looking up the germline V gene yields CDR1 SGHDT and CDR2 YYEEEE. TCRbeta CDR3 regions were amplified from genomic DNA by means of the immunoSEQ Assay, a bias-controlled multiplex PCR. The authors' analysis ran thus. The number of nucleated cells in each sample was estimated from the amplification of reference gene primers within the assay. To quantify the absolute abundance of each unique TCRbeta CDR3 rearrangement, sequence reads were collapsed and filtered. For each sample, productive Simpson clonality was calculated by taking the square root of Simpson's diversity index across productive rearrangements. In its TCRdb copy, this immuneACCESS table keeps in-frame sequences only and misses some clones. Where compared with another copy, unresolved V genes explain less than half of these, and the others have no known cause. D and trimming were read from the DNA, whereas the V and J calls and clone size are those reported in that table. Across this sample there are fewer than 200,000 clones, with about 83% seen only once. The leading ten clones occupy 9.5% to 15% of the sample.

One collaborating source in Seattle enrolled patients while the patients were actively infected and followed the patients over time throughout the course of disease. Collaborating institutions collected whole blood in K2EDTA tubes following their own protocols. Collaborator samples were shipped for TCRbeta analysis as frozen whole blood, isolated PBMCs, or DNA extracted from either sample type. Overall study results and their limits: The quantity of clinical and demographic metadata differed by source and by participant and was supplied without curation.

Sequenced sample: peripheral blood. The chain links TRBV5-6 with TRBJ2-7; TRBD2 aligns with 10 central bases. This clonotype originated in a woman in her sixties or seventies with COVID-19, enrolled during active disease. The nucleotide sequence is TGTGCCAGCAGCCTCAGGACTAGCGGACGATACGAGCAGTACTTC. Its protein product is CASSLRTSGRYEQYF.